The 7 T cell receptor beta chains presented below share a single source sample, sequenced in a study of blood T cell repertoires in COVID-19. Produced via immunoSEQ multiplex PCR; TCRdb's table is partial and in-frame only. Of around 140,000 clones detected, about 92% appear once; the ten largest clones hold under 2%. Sequenced input: peripheral blood. Receptor source: a human donor in a cohort sampled during active COVID-19.

This clone has only one observation. The V and J genes are TRBV4-3 and TRBJ2-7; 8 bases are shared with TRBD1. Germline V gives CDR1 LGHNA, CDR2 YSLEER. The CDR3 has 14 amino acids. V shed 2 bases, J shed 3 bases, and the junction held 3 bases outside the gene matches. CDR3 coding DNA: TGCGCCAGCAGCCAAACGACAGGGGTCTACGAGCAGTACTTC. This translates into CASSQTTGVYEQYF.

The chain has TRBV28 and TRBJ2-7; 11 bases are a match to TRBD2. With 4 bases clipped from V and 3 bases from J, the junction kept 14 bases outside the gene matches. Germline V gives CDR1 MDHEN, CDR2 SYDVKM. The CDR3 covers 18 residues. CDR3 residues: CASSSPRAPTSGGYEQYF. The CDR3 coding sequence is TGTGCCAGCAGTTCCCCGAGGGCCCCCACTAGCGGGGGCTACGAGCAGTACTTC.

The chain joins TRBV5-1 to TRBJ2-7, with D possibly being TRBD2 (6 bases). Between the trimmed V and J ends, which lost 4 bases and 2 bases, there was a span of 16 bases. This CDR3 contains 15 residues. CDR1 and CDR2 (germline): SGHRS, YFSETQ. The CDR3 spells CASSLRGTLAYEQYF. Here the CDR3 DNA reads TGCGCCAGCAGCCTACGCGGGACCCTTGCCTACGAGCAGTACTTC.

The rearrangement links TRBV7-3 to TRBJ2-3, with D perhaps matching TRBD2 (6 bases). The V end was cut by 5 bases, the J end by 6 bases, with 9 bases between. Germline lookup yields CDR1 SGHTA and CDR2 FQGTGA. The CDR3 has 12 residues. CDR3 in DNA: TGTGCCAGCAGCCCCAGCGGGGATACGCAGTATTTT. Translating it yields CASSPSGDTQYF. The whole variable domain, remainder taken from reference TRBV7-3 and TRBJ2-3, is GAGVSQTPSNKVTEKGKYVELRCDPISGHTALYWYRQSLGQGPEFLIYFQGTGAADDSGLPNDRFFAVRPEGSVSTLKIQRTERGDSAVYLCASSPSGDTQYFGPGTRLTVL.

The CDR3 spells CASSLGGGGIRYF. Here the CDR3 DNA reads TGTGCCAGCAGCTTAGGTGGAGGAGGAATCAGGTACTTC. J is TRBJ2-7 and V is TRBV7-8, with D possibly being TRBD2 (5 bases). V was clipped by 1 base and J by 12 bases, with 16 bases between them. The CDR3 has 13 residues. Germline CDR1 SGHVS, CDR2 FQNEAQ.

The chain uses TRBV27 and TRBJ2-7, with 10 positions matching TRBD1. This CDR3 spans 16 amino acids. Germline V gives CDR1 MNHEY, CDR2 SMNVEV (reference sequence). V was clipped by 5 bases and J by 5 bases; unmatched bases: 12. The CDR3 DNA reads TGTGCCAGCAGTGATGGGGCGGGACAGGGGCCTGACGAGCAGTACTTC. This translates into CASSDGAGQGPDEQYF.

The chain has TRBV5-1 and TRBJ2-7, with 7 bases identical to TRBD1. This CDR3 spans 13 amino acids. Germline-derived CDR1 and CDR2 are SGHRS and YFSETQ. J lost 6 bases, V lost 0 bases, and 3 bases had no gene match. Here the CDR3 DNA reads TGCGCCAGCAGCTTGGAATCAGGGGGCGAGCAGTACTTC. Protein sequence: CASSLESGGEQYF. The full variable domain, rest sourced from reference TRBV5-1 and TRBJ2-7, is KAGVTQTPRYLIKTRGQQVTLSCSPISGHRSVSWYQQTPGQGLQFLFEYFSETQRNKGNFPGRFSGRQFSNSRSEMNVSTLELGDSALYLCASSLESGGEQYFGPGTRLTVT.